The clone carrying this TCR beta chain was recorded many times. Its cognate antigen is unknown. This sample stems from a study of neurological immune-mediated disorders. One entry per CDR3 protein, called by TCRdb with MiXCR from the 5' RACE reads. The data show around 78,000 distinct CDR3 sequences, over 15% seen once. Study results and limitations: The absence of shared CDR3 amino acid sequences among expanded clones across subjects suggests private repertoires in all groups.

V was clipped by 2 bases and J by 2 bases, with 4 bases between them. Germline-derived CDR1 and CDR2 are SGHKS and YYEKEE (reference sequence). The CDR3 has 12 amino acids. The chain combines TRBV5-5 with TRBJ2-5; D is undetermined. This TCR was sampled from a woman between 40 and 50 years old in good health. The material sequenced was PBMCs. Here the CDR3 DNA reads TGTGCCAGCAGCTTCCCGCAAGAGACCCAGTACTTC. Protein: CASSFPQETQYF.